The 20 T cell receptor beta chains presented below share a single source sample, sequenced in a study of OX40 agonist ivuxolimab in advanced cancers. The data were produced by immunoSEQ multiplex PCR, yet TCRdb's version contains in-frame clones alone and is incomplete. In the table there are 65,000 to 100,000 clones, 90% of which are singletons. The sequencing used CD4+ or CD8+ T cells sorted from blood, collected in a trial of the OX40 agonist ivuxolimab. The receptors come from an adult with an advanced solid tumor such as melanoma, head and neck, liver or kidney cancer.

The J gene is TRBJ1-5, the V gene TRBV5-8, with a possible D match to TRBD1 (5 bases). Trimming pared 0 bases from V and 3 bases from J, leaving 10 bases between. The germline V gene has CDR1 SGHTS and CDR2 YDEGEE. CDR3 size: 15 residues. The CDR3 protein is CASSLGGVANQPQHF. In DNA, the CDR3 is TGTGCCAGCAGCTTGGGGGGGGTTGCCAATCAGCCCCAGCATTTT.

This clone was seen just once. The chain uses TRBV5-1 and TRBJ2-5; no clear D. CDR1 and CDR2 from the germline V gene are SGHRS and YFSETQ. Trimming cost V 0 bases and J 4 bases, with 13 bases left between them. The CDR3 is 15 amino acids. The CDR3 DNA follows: TGCGCCAGCAGCTTGGTGGCAGGTCCTGCAGAGACCCAGTACTTC. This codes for CASSLVAGPAETQYF.

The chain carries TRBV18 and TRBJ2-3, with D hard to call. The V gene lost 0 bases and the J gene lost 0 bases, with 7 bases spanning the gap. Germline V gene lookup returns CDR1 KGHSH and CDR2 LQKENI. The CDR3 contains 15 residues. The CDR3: CASSPPSVSTDTQYF. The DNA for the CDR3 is TGTGCCAGCTCACCACCGTCGGTCAGCACAGATACGCAGTATTTT.

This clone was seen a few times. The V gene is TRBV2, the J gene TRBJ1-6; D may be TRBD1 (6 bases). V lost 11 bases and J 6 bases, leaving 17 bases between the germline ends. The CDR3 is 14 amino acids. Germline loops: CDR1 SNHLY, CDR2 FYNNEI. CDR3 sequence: CAGGGTSLNSPLHF. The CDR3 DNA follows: TGTGCCGGCGGAGGGACATCTCTTAATTCACCCCTCCACTTT. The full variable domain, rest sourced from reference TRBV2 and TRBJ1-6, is EPEVTQTPSHQVTQMGQEVILRCVPISNHLYFYWYRQILGQKVEFLVSFYNNEISEKSEIFDDQFSVERPDGSNFTLKIRSTKLEDSAMYFCAGGGTSLNSPLHFGNGTRLTVT.

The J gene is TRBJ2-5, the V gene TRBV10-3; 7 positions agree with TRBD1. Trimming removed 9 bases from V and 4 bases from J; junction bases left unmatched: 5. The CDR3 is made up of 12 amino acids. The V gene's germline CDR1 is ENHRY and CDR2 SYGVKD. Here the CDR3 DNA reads TGTGCCATTCAGGGGGTAGGAGAGACCCAGTACTTC. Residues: CAIQGVGETQYF.

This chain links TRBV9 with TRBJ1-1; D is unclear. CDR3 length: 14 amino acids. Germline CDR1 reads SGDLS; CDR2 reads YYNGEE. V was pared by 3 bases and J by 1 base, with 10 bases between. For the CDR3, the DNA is TGTGCCAGCAGCGCCCGCCAACAGAACACTGAAGCTTTCTTT. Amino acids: CASSARQQNTEAFF. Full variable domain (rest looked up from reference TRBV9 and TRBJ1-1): DSGVTQTPKHLITATGQRVTLRCSPRSGDLSVYWYQQSLDQGLQFLIQYYNGEERAKGNILERFSAQQFPDLHSELNLSSLELGDSALYFCASSARQQNTEAFFGQGTRLTVV.

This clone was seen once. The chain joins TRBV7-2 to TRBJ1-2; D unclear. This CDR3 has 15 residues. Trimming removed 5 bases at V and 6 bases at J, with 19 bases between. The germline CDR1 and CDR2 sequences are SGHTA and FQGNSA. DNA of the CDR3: TGTGCCAGCAGCCTCATCCTGCCAGTTCCACATGGCTACACCTTC. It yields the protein CASSLILPVPHGYTF. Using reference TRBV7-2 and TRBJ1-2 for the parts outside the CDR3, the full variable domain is GAGVSQSPSNKVTEKGKDVELRCDPISGHTALYWYRQSLGQGLEFLIYFQGNSAPDKSGLPSDRFSAERTGGSVSTLTIQRTQQEDSAVYLCASSLILPVPHGYTFGSGTRLTVV.

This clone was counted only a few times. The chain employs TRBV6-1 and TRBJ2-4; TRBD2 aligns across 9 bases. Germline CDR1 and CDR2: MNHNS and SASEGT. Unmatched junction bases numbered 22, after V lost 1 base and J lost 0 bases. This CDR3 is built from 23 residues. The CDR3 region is CASSEVARAIAGVGPLAKNIQYF. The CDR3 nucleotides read TGTGCCAGCAGTGAAGTAGCTCGCGCTATAGCGGGGGTGGGCCCACTAGCCAAAAACATTCAGTACTTC.

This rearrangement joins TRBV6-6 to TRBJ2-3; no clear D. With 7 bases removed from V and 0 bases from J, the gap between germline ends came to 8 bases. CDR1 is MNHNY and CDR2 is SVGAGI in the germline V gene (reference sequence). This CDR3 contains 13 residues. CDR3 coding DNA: TGTGCCAGCATGGGTATGAGCACAGATACGCAGTATTTT. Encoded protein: CASMGMSTDTQYF.

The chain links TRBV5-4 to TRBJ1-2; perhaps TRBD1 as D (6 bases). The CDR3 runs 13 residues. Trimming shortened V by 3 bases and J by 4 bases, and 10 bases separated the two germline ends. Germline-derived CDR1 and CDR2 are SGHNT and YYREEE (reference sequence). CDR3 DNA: TGTGCCAGCAGCTCAGGGGATGGCTATGGCTACACCTTC. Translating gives CASSSGDGYGYTF.

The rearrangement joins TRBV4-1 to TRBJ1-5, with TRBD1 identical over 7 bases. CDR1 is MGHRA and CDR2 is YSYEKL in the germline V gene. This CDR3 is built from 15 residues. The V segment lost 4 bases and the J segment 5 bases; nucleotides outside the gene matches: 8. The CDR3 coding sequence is TGCGCCAGCAGCCCACTTGACAGGGATCATCAGCCCCAGCATTTT. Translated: CASSPLDRDHQPQHF.

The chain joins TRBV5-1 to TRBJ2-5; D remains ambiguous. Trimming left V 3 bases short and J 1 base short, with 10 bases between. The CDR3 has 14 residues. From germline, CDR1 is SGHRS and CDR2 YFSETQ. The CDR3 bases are TGCGCCAGCAGCTCTAATCCGGCCCAAGAGACCCAGTACTTC. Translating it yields CASSSNPAQETQYF. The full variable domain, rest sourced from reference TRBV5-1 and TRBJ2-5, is KAGVTQTPRYLIKTRGQQVTLSCSPISGHRSVSWYQQTPGQGLQFLFEYFSETQRNKGNFPGRFSGRQFSNSRSEMNVSTLELGDSALYLCASSSNPAQETQYFGPGTRLLVL.

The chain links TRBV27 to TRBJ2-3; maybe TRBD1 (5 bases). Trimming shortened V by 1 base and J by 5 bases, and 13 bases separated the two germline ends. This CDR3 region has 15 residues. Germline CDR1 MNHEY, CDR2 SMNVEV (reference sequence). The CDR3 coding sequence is TGTGCCAGCAGTTTATACCAGGGTGGGGTAGATACGCAGTATTTT. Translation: CASSLYQGGVDTQYF.

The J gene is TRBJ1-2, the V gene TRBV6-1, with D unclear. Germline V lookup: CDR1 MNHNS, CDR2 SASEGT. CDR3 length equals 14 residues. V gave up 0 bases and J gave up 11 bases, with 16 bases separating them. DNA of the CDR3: TGTGCCAGCAGTGAAGCCGCCTTGGATCGCGGATACACCTTC. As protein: CASSEAALDRGYTF.

CDR3 sequence: CASSLASVGDTQYF. CDR3 sequence (DNA): TGCGCCAGCAGCTTGGCCAGTGTGGGGGATACGCAGTATTTT. This chain connects TRBV5-1 to TRBJ2-3; D unclear. The CDR3 has 14 residues. V lost 0 bases to trimming and J lost 6 bases, with 11 bases between them. The germline V gene has CDR1 SGHRS and CDR2 YFSETQ.

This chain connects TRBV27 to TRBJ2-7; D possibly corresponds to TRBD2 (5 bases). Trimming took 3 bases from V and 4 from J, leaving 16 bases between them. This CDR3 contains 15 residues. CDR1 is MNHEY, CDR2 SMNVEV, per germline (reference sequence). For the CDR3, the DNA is TGTGCCAGCAGTTTTTCCTCCTTATCGGGGTACGAGCAGTACTTC. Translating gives CASSFSSLSGYEQYF.

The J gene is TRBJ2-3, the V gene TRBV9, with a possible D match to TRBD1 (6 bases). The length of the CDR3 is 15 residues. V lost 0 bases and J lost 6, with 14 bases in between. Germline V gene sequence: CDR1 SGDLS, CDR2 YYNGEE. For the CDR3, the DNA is TGTGCCAGCAGCGTAGGGACAGTGTTCGGTGATACGCAGTATTTT. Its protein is CASSVGTVFGDTQYF.

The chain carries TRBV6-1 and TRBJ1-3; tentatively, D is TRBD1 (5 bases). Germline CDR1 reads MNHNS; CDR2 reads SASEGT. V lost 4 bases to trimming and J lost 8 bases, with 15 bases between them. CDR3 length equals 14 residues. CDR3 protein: CASSGAGTGDTIYF. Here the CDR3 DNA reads TGTGCCAGCAGTGGGGCAGGGACCGGGGACACCATATATTTT.

The CDR3, as DNA: TGCGCCAGCAGCCAAGCCAGGGGTAACACCGGGGAGCTGTTTTTT. As protein: CASSQARGNTGELFF. The rearrangement uses TRBV4-1 and TRBJ2-2, with TRBD1 as a possible D gene (6 bases). This CDR3 has 15 amino acids. V was shortened by 1 base and J by 2 bases, with 8 bases between the two germline ends. The germline V gene has CDR1 MGHRA and CDR2 YSYEKL.

The chain's CDR3 is CASSGPGRGYTGELFF. The DNA for the CDR3 is TGTGCCAGTAGCGGACCGGGACGGGGGTACACCGGGGAGCTGTTTTTT. The V and J genes are TRBV19 and TRBJ2-2; TRBD2 is a possible D gene (6 bases). This CDR3 is built from 16 residues. V was clipped by 6 bases and J by 3 bases, with 17 bases between them. Germline V lookup: CDR1 LNHDA, CDR2 SQIVND (reference sequence).